These T cell receptor beta chains were read from a single sample in a study of T cells in Graves' hyperthyroidism and ophthalmopathy. TCRdb used MiXCR to reprocess the multiplex PCR reads, holding one entry per CDR3 protein. The profile shows 300,000 to 450,000 distinct CDR3 sequences, 13% of them singletons. The sequenced sample consisted of blood. The receptor source for this set is a woman aged 18-35 years with Graves' hyperthyroidism. Each CDR3 is given with its conserved first and last residue. D genes are given only for firm matches. Size is omitted from some rows. Given values are once, few, many or a class for expanded clones.

v_call	d_call	clone_size	j_call	cdr3_nt	cdr3_aa
TRBV3-1	-	many	TRBJ2-7	TGTGCCAGCAGCCATGGAATGACCGGGACATCCGCCTACGAGCAGTACTTC	CASSHGMTGTSAYEQYF
TRBV18	-	many	TRBJ2-5	TGTGCCACCCTTTCTAGCGTACAAGAGACCCAGTACTTC	CATLSSVQETQYF
TRBV6-1	TRBD1	-	TRBJ2-5	TGTGCCAGCAGGCCTGGGACAGGGGTTAGGAGTCAAGAGACCCAGTACTTC	CASRPGTGVRSQETQYF
TRBV4-2	-	-	TRBJ1-2	TGTGCCAGCAGCCGCTCGACAGAAGTCTATGGCTACACCTTC	CASSRSTEVYGYTF
TRBV27	TRBD1	many	TRBJ2-1	TGTGCCAGCAGTGGGGGACAGACCCTAAGGAACAATGAGCAGTTCTTC	CASSGGQTLRNNEQFF
TRBV6-2/TRBV6-3	TRBD2	-	TRBJ2-3	TGTGCCAGCAGTGACCTAGCGGGGAAAGCAGATACGCAGTATTTT	CASSDLAGKADTQYF
TRBV6-1	-	many	TRBJ1-1	TGTGCCAGCAGAGATCCAGACCAGAACACTGAAGCTTTCTTT	CASRDPDQNTEAFF
TRBV19	-	few	TRBJ1-1	TGTGCCAGTAGTACAAGGGGATCCACTGAAGCTTTCTTT	CASSTRGSTEAFF
TRBV7-2	TRBD2	-	TRBJ2-6	TGTGCCAGCAGCTTTCCTTTGGCGGGAGGGCCTTGGGCCAACGTCCTGACTTTC	CASSFPLAGGPWANVLTF
TRBV6-2/TRBV6-3	-	-	TRBJ1-5	TGTGCCAGCAGTTACCGAGTTCAGCCCCAGCATTTT	CASSYRVQPQHF
TRBV5-4	-	-	TRBJ1-2	TGTGCCAGCAGCCGGCCCGGGACGGCCCATGGCTACACCTTC	CASSRPGTAHGYTF
TRBV10-1	-	-	TRBJ2-1	TGCGCCAGCAGTGACGGGGGGCCCTCAGAAGAGCAGTTCTTC	CASSDGGPSEEQFF
TRBV7-9	TRBD2	many	TRBJ2-2	TGTGCCAGCAGCTCACGTCCCGGGACTAGCGGGGGCGAGGACACCGGGGAGCTGTTTTTT	CASSSRPGTSGGEDTGELFF
TRBV5-1	-	many	TRBJ1-4	TGCGCCAGCAGCCCAGGGGATTCCGATGAAAAACTGTTTTTT	CASSPGDSDEKLFF
TRBV28	-	many	TRBJ1-4	TGTGCCAGTGTAACGGGGGGAAGCAATGAAAAACTGTTTTTT	CASVTGGSNEKLFF
TRBV27	-	-	TRBJ2-7	TGTGCCAGCAGTGCCCTCCGTCAGGGCCCCTACGAGCAGTACTTC	CASSALRQGPYEQYF
TRBV29-1	TRBD1	many	TRBJ1-1	TGCAGCGCCGACAGGGCGAACACTGAAGCTTTCTTT	CSADRANTEAFF
TRBV19	-	-	TRBJ1-5	TGTGCCAGTAGTATAGCTGAGCGGGCTTGGAGCAATCAGCCCCAGCATTTT	CASSIAERAWSNQPQHF
TRBV11-1	-	many	TRBJ2-3	TGTGCCAGCCGCCGCACTAGCGATACGCAGTATTTT	CASRRTSDTQYF
TRBV20-1	-	many	TRBJ2-1	TGCAGTGCTAGCAGTGGCGGTGAGCAGTTCTTC	CSASSGGEQFF
TRBV7-9	-	many	TRBJ2-1	TGTGCCAGCAGCTCAACAGCCACCCACAATGAGCAGTTCTTC	CASSSTATHNEQFF
TRBV20-1	-	few	TRBJ1-2	TGCAGTGCTCCTACAGGGTTCATTTTCTATGGCTACACCTTC	CSAPTGFIFYGYTF
TRBV10-3	-	-	TRBJ1-1	TGTGCCATCAGTGACTCGGACAGCACTGAAGCTTTCTTT	CAISDSDSTEAFF
TRBV3-1	-	many	TRBJ2-7	TGTGCCAGCAGCCAAGCGTGGGCCAGCTACTACGAGCAGTACTTC	CASSQAWASYYEQYF
TRBV18	TRBD1	many	TRBJ2-7	TGTGCCAGCTCACCACGGACAGGGAGCAACGAGCAGTACTTC	CASSPRTGSNEQYF
TRBV20-1	-	many	TRBJ2-5	TGCAGTGCTAGACGGGCTATTCAAGAGACCCAGTACTTC	CSARRAIQETQYF
TRBV6-2/TRBV6-3	-	many	TRBJ1-1	TGTGCCAGCAGTCCCGGACGGGATTACACTGAAGCTTTCTTT	CASSPGRDYTEAFF
TRBV7-3	TRBD1	few	TRBJ1-3	TGTGCCAGCAGCCCTAGGGACAGGGCGGGTTCTGGAAACACCATATATTTT	CASSPRDRAGSGNTIYF
TRBV7-9	TRBD1	many	TRBJ2-7	TGTGCCAGCGGGGGACAGCTCAGCTACGAGCAGTACTTC	CASGGQLSYEQYF
TRBV20-1	TRBD2	many	TRBJ2-3	TGCAGTGCTAGTAGGTTTCATCAGCGGGGGCCCACAGATACGCAGTATTTT	CSASRFHQRGPTDTQYF
TRBV6-1	-	-	TRBJ2-3	TGTGCCAGCAGTGAAGCAATTCTGGACTACACAGATACGCAGTATTTT	CASSEAILDYTDTQYF
TRBV28	-	many	TRBJ1-2	TGTGCCAGCACCCTAGGGTCGAGGGGATATGGCTACACCTTC	CASTLGSRGYGYTF
TRBV18	-	many	TRBJ2-5	TGTGCCAGCTCACCCGGACACGACCAAGAGACCCAGTACTTC	CASSPGHDQETQYF
TRBV7-9	-	-	TRBJ1-4	TGTGCCAGCAGCCCTAGACAGATCCTGAACGAAAAACTGTTTTTT	CASSPRQILNEKLFF
TRBV27	-	few	TRBJ2-2	TGTGCCAGCAGTTTACCCCCGACTAGTTCCCCCGGGGAGCTGTTTTTT	CASSLPPTSSPGELFF
TRBV7-2	TRBD1	few	TRBJ1-3	TGTGCCAGCAGCCCATATAAGACAGGGTCTGGAAACACCATATATTTT	CASSPYKTGSGNTIYF
TRBV5-1	-	many	TRBJ2-1	TGCGCCAGCAGCTTGGAGTACCATGAGCAGTTCTTC	CASSLEYHEQFF
TRBV10-3	-	many	TRBJ2-7	TGTGCCGTAGGACAAGACAGCCTCTACGAGCAGTACTTC	CAVGQDSLYEQYF
TRBV6-5	-	many	TRBJ1-4	TGTGCCAGCAGTTACTCACGGGCGGCCCGGGAAGGAAAACTGTTTTTT	CASSYSRAAREGKLFF
TRBV4-1	TRBD2	few	TRBJ2-1	TGCGCCAGCAGTCGAAATAGCGGGAGCTCCTACAATGAGCAGTTCTTC	CASSRNSGSSYNEQFF
TRBV5-1	TRBD1	many	TRBJ2-7	TGCGCCAGCAGCCGGACAGGGAATGAAGAGCAGTACTTC	CASSRTGNEEQYF
TRBV2	-	many	TRBJ1-1	TGTGCCAGCAGCCCGCAGGACCCGAACACTGGAGGCGGATGGGCTTTCTTT	CASSPQDPNTGGGWAFF
TRBV6-1	-	many	TRBJ2-7	TGTGCCGGGGTGGCGGGACAGCCTCCCTACGAGCAGTACTTC	CAGVAGQPPYEQYF
TRBV5-6	TRBD2	many	TRBJ2-5	TGTGCCAGCAGCTCCGGACTAGCGTTTGAGACCCAGTACTTC	CASSSGLAFETQYF
TRBV20-1	-	many	TRBJ1-6	TGCAGTGCTAGAGGGCGGAGGGAAAATAATTCACCCCTCCACTTT	CSARGRRENNSPLHF
TRBV6-1	-	-	TRBJ1-1	TGTGCCAGCAGCCTAACAGCGACCGACCCGGACGAAGCTTTCTTT	CASSLTATDPDEAFF
TRBV5-8	TRBD1	-	TRBJ1-5	TGTGCCAGCAGCCGACCCGGGACAGGGGTCGATCAGCCCCAGCATTTT	CASSRPGTGVDQPQHF
TRBV24-1	-	many	TRBJ2-1	TGTGCCACCAGTGATCCCGGGACAACCTACAATGAGCAGTTCTTC	CATSDPGTTYNEQFF
TRBV4-3	TRBD2	many	TRBJ2-1	TGCGCCAGCAGCCTCTCTAGCGGGAGGGGTGATGAGCAGTTCTTC	CASSLSSGRGDEQFF
TRBV14	TRBD1	many	TRBJ2-5	TGTGCCAGCAGCCACGGCGGGACAGGGGAGTTCGAGACCCAGTACTTC	CASSHGGTGEFETQYF
TRBV6-1	-	many	TRBJ1-3	TGTGCCAGCAGTGGGAAGGAAGGGGTGAGAGGAAACACCATATATTTT	CASSGKEGVRGNTIYF
TRBV28	-	many	TRBJ1-6	TGTGCCAGCAGAGGGACTTTCTGGTCACCCCTCCACTTT	CASRGTFWSPLHF
TRBV7-2	-	many	TRBJ2-5	TGTGCCAGCAGCTTAGCTTACAGGCAAGAGACCCAGTACTTC	CASSLAYRQETQYF